Shown below are 6 T cell receptor beta chains from a single sample sequenced in a study of early T cells in non-severe SARS-CoV-2 infection. TCRdb fed the 5' RACE reads into MiXCR, producing one record per CDR3 protein. The profile shows about 48,000 distinct CDR3 sequences, roughly an eighth of them singletons. The specimen was whole blood. These receptors were taken from an adult who was a healthcare worker with PCR-confirmed SARS-CoV-2 infection or an uninfected control (not recorded which).

V usage is TRBV11-2 and J usage is TRBJ2-7; D possibly matches TRBD1 or TRBD2 (5 bases each). The V end lost 3 bases, the J end lost 4 bases, and 16 bases lay between the germline ends. The CDR3 extends over 15 amino acids. The germline CDR1 and CDR2 sequences are SGHAT and FQNNGV. DNA for the CDR3: TGTGCCAGCAGCTTCCCCGGGACCCGCCGATACGAGCAGTACTTC. Amino acid sequence: CASSFPGTRRYEQYF.

This clonotype was observed at least ten times. The chain joins TRBV11-3 to TRBJ2-7; a weak D match, TRBD1 (5 bases). Germline loops: CDR1 SGHNT, CDR2 YENEEA. V dropped 5 bases and J dropped 3 bases, with 11 bases sitting between them. This CDR3 is built from 13 residues. CDR3 DNA sequence: TGTGCCAGCAGCCCCCAGGGCAACTACGAGCAGTACTTC. Protein sequence: CASSPQGNYEQYF.

This clonotype was seen only a few times. The rearrangement links TRBV5-8 to TRBJ2-3; perhaps TRBD1 as D (5 bases). The length of the CDR3 is 17 residues. Germline assignment: CDR1 SGHTS and CDR2 YDEGEE. V was pared by 0 bases and J by 5 bases, with 19 bases between. DNA for the CDR3: TGTGCCAGCAGCTTGGCCGTCGTAAGGGGTAGTAGAGATACGCAGTATTTT. Its protein product is CASSLAVVRGSRDTQYF. The complete variable domain, with remaining parts taken from reference TRBV5-8 and TRBJ2-3, reads EAGVTQSPTHLIKTRGQQATLRCSPISGHTSVYWYQQALGLGLQFLLWYDEGEERNRGNFPPRFSGRQFPNYSSELNVNALELEDSALYLCASSLAVVRGSRDTQYFGPGTRLTVL.

A remark on this clonotype: A read error may explain this, as a much larger clone is one base away. The chain joins TRBV6-1 to TRBJ1-1, with TRBD1 as a possible D gene (5 bases). CDR1 MNHNS and CDR2 SASEGT come from the germline V gene. The CDR3 contains 13 residues. CDR3 amino acids: CAGSNRRNTEAFF. The CDR3 DNA reads as TGTGCCGGCAGTAACAGGAGGAACACTGAAGCTTTCTTT.

This clonotype was seen many times. The chain uses TRBV20-1 and TRBJ1-2; D gene unclear. CDR3 length: 12 residues. Germline CDR1 DFQATT, CDR2 SNEGSKA (reference sequence). Trimming removed 2 bases at V and 7 bases at J, with 11 bases between. This chain's CDR3 is CSARSQSSGYTF. In DNA form, the CDR3 reads TGCAGTGCTAGATCTCAGTCGAGTGGCTACACCTTC.

This clonotype has a count of ten or more. CDR3 in amino acids: CASSLDKTEAFF. In nucleotides, the CDR3 is TGCGCCAGCAGCTTAGATAAAACTGAAGCTTTCTTT. This chain connects TRBV5-1 to TRBJ1-1; no clear D gene. Germline assignment: CDR1 SGHRS and CDR2 YFSETQ. This CDR3 is 12 amino acids long. Deletions cut 2 bases from V and 5 bases from J, with 7 bases between.